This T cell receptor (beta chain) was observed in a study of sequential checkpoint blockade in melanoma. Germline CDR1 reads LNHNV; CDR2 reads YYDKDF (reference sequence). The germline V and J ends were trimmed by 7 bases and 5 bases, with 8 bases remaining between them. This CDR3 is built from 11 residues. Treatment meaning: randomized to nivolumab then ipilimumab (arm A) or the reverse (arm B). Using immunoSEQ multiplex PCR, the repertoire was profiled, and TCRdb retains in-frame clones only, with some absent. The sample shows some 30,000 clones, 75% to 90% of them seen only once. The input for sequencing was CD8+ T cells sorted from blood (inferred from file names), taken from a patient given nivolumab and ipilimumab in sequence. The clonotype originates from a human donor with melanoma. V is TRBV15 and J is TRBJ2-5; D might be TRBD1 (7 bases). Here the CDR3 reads CATTGGETQYF. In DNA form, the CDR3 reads TGTGCCACCACAGGGGGGGAGACCCAGTACTTC.